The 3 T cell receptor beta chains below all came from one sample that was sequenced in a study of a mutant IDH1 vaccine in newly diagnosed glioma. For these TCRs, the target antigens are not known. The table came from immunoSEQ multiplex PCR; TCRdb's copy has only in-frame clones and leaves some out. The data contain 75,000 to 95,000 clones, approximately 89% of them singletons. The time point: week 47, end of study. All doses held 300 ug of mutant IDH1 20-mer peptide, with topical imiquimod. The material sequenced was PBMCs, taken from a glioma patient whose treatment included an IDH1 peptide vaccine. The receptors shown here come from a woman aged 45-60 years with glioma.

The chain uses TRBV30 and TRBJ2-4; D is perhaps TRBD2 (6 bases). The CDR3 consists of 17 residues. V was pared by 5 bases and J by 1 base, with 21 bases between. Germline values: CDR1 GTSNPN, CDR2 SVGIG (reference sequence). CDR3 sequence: CAWGAAGARGAKNIQYF. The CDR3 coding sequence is TGTGCCTGGGGGGCGGCCGGGGCCCGGGGGGCCAAAAACATTCAGTACTTC. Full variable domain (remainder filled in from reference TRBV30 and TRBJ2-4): SQTIHQWPATLVQPVGSPLSLECTVEGTSNPNLYWYRQAAGRGLQLLFYSVGIGQISSEVPQNLSASRPQDRQFILSSKKLLLSDSGFYLCAWGAAGARGAKNIQYFGAGTRLSVL.

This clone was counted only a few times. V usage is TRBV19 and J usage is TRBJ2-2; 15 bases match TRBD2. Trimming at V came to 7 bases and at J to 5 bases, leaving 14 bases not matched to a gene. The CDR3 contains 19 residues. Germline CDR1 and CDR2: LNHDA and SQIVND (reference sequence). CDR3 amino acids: CASTLTGLAGGEGTGELFF. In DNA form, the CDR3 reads TGTGCCAGTACCCTAACGGGACTAGCGGGAGGAGAGGGAACCGGGGAGCTGTTTTTT.

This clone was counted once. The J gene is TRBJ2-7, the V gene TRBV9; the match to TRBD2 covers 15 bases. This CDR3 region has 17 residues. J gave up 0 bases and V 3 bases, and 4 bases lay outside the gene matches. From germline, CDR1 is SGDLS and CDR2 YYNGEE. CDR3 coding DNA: TGTGCCAGCAGCGCGGGACTAGCGGGAGGAAACTCCTACGAGCAGTACTTC. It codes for CASSAGLAGGNSYEQYF.